The 27 T cell receptor beta chains given below trace back to one sample, sequenced in a study of OX40 agonist ivuxolimab in advanced cancers. Libraries were prepared by immunoSEQ multiplex PCR; TCRdb keeps only in-frame clonotypes and omits some of them. The data contain tens of thousands of clones, about 91% of them singletons. This sample comprised CD4+ or CD8+ T cells sorted from blood, obtained in a trial of the OX40 agonist ivuxolimab. Receptors were obtained from an adult with an advanced solid tumor such as melanoma, head and neck, liver or kidney cancer.

The CDR3 is CATSRDRTNTEAFF. For the CDR3, the DNA is TGTGCCACCAGCAGAGATCGGACTAACACTGAAGCTTTCTTT. This chain connects TRBV15 to TRBJ1-1; D is ambiguous. Germline-derived CDR1 and CDR2 are LNHNV and YYDKDF (reference sequence). The CDR3 sequence is 14 residues long. V was cut by 0 bases and J by 2 bases, with 7 bases left in between.

The V and J genes are TRBV7-2 and TRBJ1-5; a possible D gene is TRBD1 (5 bases). The CDR3 runs to 15 residues. The germline gives CDR1 SGHTA, CDR2 FQGNSA. The ends were cut back, 1 base at V and 2 bases at J, with 9 bases in the middle. The CDR3 region is CASSLGRVGNQPQHF. The CDR3 nucleotides are TGTGCCAGCAGCTTAGGCAGGGTAGGCAATCAGCCCCAGCATTTT.

The genes are TRBV19 and TRBJ2-2; the match to TRBD1 covers 7 bases. With 5 bases clipped from V and 7 bases from J, the junction kept 10 bases outside the gene matches. The CDR3 is made up of 15 amino acids. From germline, CDR1 is LNHDA and CDR2 SQIVND (reference sequence). The CDR3 coding sequence is TGTGCCAGTAGTTCTGACAGGGTAGGAGTCGGGGAGCTGTTTTTT. Its protein product is CASSSDRVGVGELFF.

The rearrangement uses TRBV30 and TRBJ1-1; weak D call: TRBD1 (5 bases). With 0 bases removed from V and 2 bases from J, the gap between germline ends came to 13 bases. From germline, CDR1 is GTSNPN and CDR2 SVGIG (reference sequence). The CDR3 covers 15 residues. CDR3 coding DNA: TGTGCCTGGAGTGTCTCGGGCGGGGGAAACACTGAAGCTTTCTTT. This gives the protein CAWSVSGGGNTEAFF.

The chain links TRBV18 to TRBJ2-7; 9 bases are shared with TRBD1. The V segment lost 5 bases and the J segment 1 base; nucleotides outside the gene matches: 6. Germline loops: CDR1 KGHSH, CDR2 LQKENI. The length of the CDR3 is 15 residues. DNA of the CDR3: TGTGCCAGCTCAGAGAGAGGACAGGGGTCCTACGAGCAGTACTTC. Amino acids: CASSERGQGSYEQYF. Variable domain in full (rest from reference TRBV18 and TRBJ2-7): NAGVMQNPRHLVRRRGQEARLRCSPMKGHSHVYWYRQLPEEGLKFMVYLQKENIIDESGMPKERFSAEFPKEGPSILRIQQVVRGDSAAYFCASSERGQGSYEQYFGPGTRLTVT.

The count of this clone is one. V is TRBV5-6 and J is TRBJ2-3; the match to TRBD1 covers 7 bases. V dropped 0 bases and J dropped 4; count of bases not matched to a gene: 2. Germline CDR1 SGHDT, CDR2 YYEEEE. This CDR3 is built from 14 residues. CDR3 region: CASSLAGTADTQYF. CDR3 coding DNA: TGTGCCAGCAGCTTGGCCGGGACAGCAGATACGCAGTATTTT.

This sequence joins TRBV7-2 and TRBJ2-3; the D call may be TRBD1 or TRBD2 (5 bases each). The CDR3 spans 17 residues. Trimming took 2 bases from V and 2 from J, leaving 17 bases between them. Germline values: CDR1 SGHTA, CDR2 FQGNSA. The CDR3 DNA follows: TGTGCCAGCAGCTTAAATGGGTGGGGGACGACCACAGATACGCAGTATTTT. It is translated as CASSLNGWGTTTDTQYF.

CDR3 in amino acids: CASSYSSGGYEQYF. CDR3 nucleotides: TGTGCCAGCAGTTACTCCTCGGGGGGCTACGAGCAGTACTTC. This rearrangement joins TRBV6-6 to TRBJ2-7; 7 bases match TRBD2. Germline CDR1 reads MNHNY; CDR2 reads SVGAGI (reference sequence). CDR3 length equals 14 residues. V lost 0 bases, J lost 3 bases, and 2 bases stayed unmatched.

The rearrangement uses TRBV7-2 and TRBJ1-2, with TRBD1 matching over 10 bases. In germline, CDR1 is SGHTA, CDR2 FQGNSA. J was trimmed by 2 bases and V by 2 bases; bases with no gene match: 2. This CDR3 spans 15 amino acids. CDR3 coding DNA: TGTGCCAGCAGCTTACGGACAGGGGGGAACTATGGCTACACCTTC. This sequence encodes CASSLRTGGNYGYTF. Using reference TRBV7-2 and TRBJ1-2 for the parts outside the CDR3, the full variable domain is GAGVSQSPSNKVTEKGKDVELRCDPISGHTALYWYRQSLGQGLEFLIYFQGNSAPDKSGLPSDRFSAERTGGSVSTLTIQRTQQEDSAVYLCASSLRTGGNYGYTFGSGTRLTVV.

This chain joins TRBV11-2 and TRBJ2-1, with 10 bases lining up with TRBD2. Looked up from germline, CDR1 is SGHAT and CDR2 is FQNNGV. The CDR3 runs to 14 residues. J gave up 9 bases and V 11 bases, and 13 bases lay outside the gene matches. CDR3 sequence: CASHPLAGAGEQFF. The DNA of the CDR3 is TGTGCCTCCCACCCCCTAGCGGGAGCAGGTGAGCAGTTCTTC. The full variable domain, its missing parts supplied by reference TRBV11-2 and TRBJ2-1, is EAGVAQSPRYKIIEKRQSVAFWCNPISGHATLYWYQQILGQGPKLLIQFQNNGVVDDSQLPKDRFSAERLKGVDSTLKIQPAKLEDSAVYLCASHPLAGAGEQFFGPGTRLTVL.

The chain links TRBV11-3 to TRBJ2-7; weak D call: TRBD2 (5 bases). CDR3 length: 13 amino acids. Germline loops: CDR1 SGHNT, CDR2 YENEEA. The V gene lost 5 bases and the J gene lost 7 bases, with 15 bases spanning the gap. The CDR3 here is CASSLEVGGEQYF. CDR3 in DNA: TGTGCCAGCAGCCTCGAGGTTGGCGGGGAGCAGTACTTC.

The CDR3 here is CATSRDRGQGNTEAFF. The CDR3 DNA is TGTGCCACCAGCAGAGATAGGGGTCAGGGGAACACTGAAGCTTTCTTT. The chain links TRBV15 to TRBJ1-1, with D possibly being TRBD1 (5 bases). The germline V and J ends were trimmed by 0 bases and 1 base, with 12 bases remaining between them. The CDR3 spans 16 residues. Germline CDR1 is LNHNV and CDR2 is YYDKDF (reference sequence).

V and J are TRBV19 and TRBJ2-7, with unresolved D. Trimming took 5 bases from V and 3 from J, leaving 8 bases between them. From germline, CDR1 is LNHDA and CDR2 SQIVND (reference sequence). The CDR3 length is 12 residues. This CDR3 is CASSGDGYEQYF. The DNA for the CDR3 is TGTGCCAGTAGTGGAGACGGCTACGAGCAGTACTTC.

This chain links TRBV28 with TRBJ1-6; D uncertain. The CDR3 is 14 amino acids. The germline gives CDR1 MDHEN, CDR2 SYDVKM. Deletions cut 2 bases from V and 7 bases from J, with 9 bases between. CDR3 in DNA: TGTGCCAGCAGTTTAGGTGGACCAAATTCACCCCTCCACTTT. It encodes CASSLGGPNSPLHF.

This clone was recorded only once. This CDR3 reads CASSLSGASTDTQYF. DNA of the CDR3: TGCGCCAGCAGCTTGTCCGGGGCTAGCACAGATACGCAGTATTTT. The rearrangement links TRBV5-1 to TRBJ2-3; D may match TRBD1 or TRBD2 (5 bases each). CDR3 length: 15 amino acids. Trimming cost V 1 base and J 0 bases, with 9 bases left between them. Looked up from germline, CDR1 is SGHRS and CDR2 is YFSETQ.

The CDR3 DNA is TGTGCCAGCAGTCGCCAGATCTATGGCTACACCTTC. It is translated as CASSRQIYGYTF. This chain links TRBV6-6 with TRBJ1-2, with D unclear. V was trimmed by 5 bases and J by 4 bases, leaving 8 bases between them. This CDR3 spans 12 amino acids. Germline values: CDR1 MNHNY, CDR2 SVGAGI (reference sequence).

The rearrangement uses TRBV29-1 and TRBJ2-2; D is unclear. CDR3 size: 13 residues. Germline values: CDR1 SQVTM, CDR2 ANQGSEA. Trimming pared 5 bases from V and 4 bases from J, leaving 11 bases between. CDR3 amino acids: CSVMSRLTGELFF. The CDR3 DNA follows: TGCAGCGTTATGTCCAGGCTCACCGGGGAGCTGTTTTTT.

In DNA form, the CDR3 reads TGCAGCGTTCCCGGGCCGTTGAACACTGAAGCTTTCTTT. Its translation is CSVPGPLNTEAFF. This chain connects TRBV29-1 to TRBJ1-1; D remains ambiguous. CDR1 and CDR2 from the germline V gene are SQVTM and ANQGSEA. This CDR3 region has 13 residues. V lost 5 bases and J lost 0, with 10 bases in between.

This clone appeared a few times. This rearrangement joins TRBV2 to TRBJ2-7; no reliable D call. V lost 7 bases and J lost 1, with 8 bases in between. The CDR3 is 12 amino acids. Germline-derived CDR1 and CDR2 are SNHLY and FYNNEI. The chain's CDR3 is CASTTESYEQYF. CDR3 sequence (DNA): TGTGCCAGCACGACGGAGTCCTACGAGCAGTACTTC.

As for this clone: A read error may account for a junction end that differs from germline. This sequence joins TRBV7-7 and TRBJ2-3; TRBD1 is a possible D gene (6 bases). The germline CDR1 and CDR2 sequences are SSHAT and FNYEAQ (reference sequence). The CDR3 spans 18 residues. The CDR3 spells CASSSRLSGEMSTDTQYF. In nucleotides, the CDR3 is TGTGCTAGCAGCTCGCGCCTTTCAGGGGAAATGAGCACAGATACGCAGTATTTT.

V usage is TRBV29-1 and J usage is TRBJ1-1; D might be TRBD1 (6 bases). CDR3 length equals 16 residues. Germline loops: CDR1 SQVTM, CDR2 ANQGSEA. Trimming took off 6 bases at V and 1 base at J, with 21 bases between the two ends. DNA of the CDR3: TGCAGCGTCGACAGCGGGGGGGCCCGAAAGAACACTGAAGCTTTCTTT. Encoded protein: CSVDSGGARKNTEAFF.

The CDR3 coding sequence is TGTGCCTGGAGTGGGAAACAGGGCTACGAGCAGTACTTC. This sequence encodes CAWSGKQGYEQYF. The chain couples TRBV30 to TRBJ2-7; TRBD1 is a possible D gene (6 bases). The V end was cut by 1 base, the J end by 3 bases, with 10 bases between. Germline-derived CDR1 and CDR2 are GTSNPN and SVGIG (reference sequence). This CDR3 region has 13 residues.

This clone was recorded a few times. This chain connects TRBV5-1 to TRBJ2-2; the D gene could be TRBD1 or TRBD2 (7 bases each). This CDR3 has 18 amino acids. Trimming stripped 1 base from V and 5 bases from J, with 21 bases between. Germline assignment: CDR1 SGHRS and CDR2 YFSETQ. The CDR3 spells CASSLLALAGGGTGELFF. CDR3 DNA: TGCGCCAGCAGCTTGCTCGCCTTGGCAGGGGGAGGGACCGGGGAGCTGTTTTTT.

The chain is built from TRBV5-1 and TRBJ2-3, with 12 positions matching TRBD2. There are 15 residues in the CDR3. The junction had 4 bases not matched to a gene; V was cut back by 4 bases and J by 4 bases. Germline V lookup: CDR1 SGHRS, CDR2 YFSETQ. The CDR3 nucleotides are TGCGCCAGCAGCCTTGGACTAGCGGGGCCAGATACGCAGTATTTT. This sequence encodes CASSLGLAGPDTQYF.

The chain recombines TRBV5-1 with TRBJ2-5; D may match TRBD1 or TRBD2 (7 bases each). V was pared by 4 bases and J by 3 bases, with 13 bases between. CDR3 length: 14 amino acids. Germline-derived CDR1 and CDR2 are SGHRS and YFSETQ. CDR3 in DNA: TGCGCCAGCAGCCCACCAGGGGGGGAAGAGACCCAGTACTTC. Encoded protein: CASSPPGGEETQYF. Based on the CDR3 plus reference TRBV5-1 and TRBJ2-5, the full variable domain is KAGVTQTPRYLIKTRGQQVTLSCSPISGHRSVSWYQQTPGQGLQFLFEYFSETQRNKGNFPGRFSGRQFSNSRSEMNVSTLELGDSALYLCASSPPGGEETQYFGPGTRLLVL.

This clone appeared a single time. The CDR3 reads CSAEGGGAVSYEQYF. Written as DNA, the CDR3 is TGCAGCGCAGAGGGCGGGGGAGCCGTTTCCTACGAGCAGTACTTC. The chain recombines TRBV29-1 with TRBJ2-7; 7 bases align to TRBD2. V shed 7 bases and J 1 base; nucleotides not matched to a gene: 13. The CDR3 contains 15 residues. Germline-derived CDR1 and CDR2 are SQVTM and ANQGSEA.

V usage is TRBV27 and J usage is TRBJ2-7; D may correspond to TRBD1 or TRBD2 (5 bases each). Germline CDR1 is MNHEY and CDR2 is SMNVEV (reference sequence). The CDR3 is 16 amino acids. With 0 bases removed from V and 3 bases from J, the gap between germline ends came to 15 bases. The CDR3 is CASSLSGVDPFYEQYF. CDR3 DNA sequence: TGTGCCAGCAGTTTATCGGGGGTTGACCCATTCTACGAGCAGTACTTC.